This entry describes one T cell receptor (beta chain). This clonotype was picked up a small number of times. Its antigen specificity is not known. No per-base quality is available; no much larger clone lies one base away. V is clipped by 4 bases and J by 6 bases, and the sequence between their germline boundaries is 14 bases long. The CDR3, cysteine through phenylalanine, is 14 amino acids long. Only the CDR3 part of the read is kept: 42 bases, read in frame from the first base. For CDR1 and CDR2, the germline V gene lists SGHDT and YYEEEE. The data were taken from a study of regulatory T cells in long-lasting Graves disease (dated by TCRdb to the early 2020s). Background on the whole study: Newly diagnosed Graves' disease patients had taken antithyroid drugs for less than 3 months. Peripheral blood TCR sequencing and RNA sequencing compared persistent Graves' disease patients with newly diagnosed Graves' disease patients. A total of around 33 samples underwent TCR sequencing, from 13 patients with persistent Graves' disease and 20 or so patients with newly diagnosed Graves' disease. The study was conducted in China and was registered as a clinical trial.

General findings and caveats noted by the study authors: Sequencing and analysis were restricted to the TCR beta chain. The authors acknowledged the small sample size as a limitation that may reduce accuracy. Lower TCR Shannon entropy and fewer highly expanded clones were observed in persistent Graves' disease patients than in newly diagnosed patients, which suggested clonal expansion. Persistent patients shared more public clonotypes among themselves (2,741) than newly diagnosed patients did (approximately 970). The study examined only peripheral blood because the primary lesion, thyroid tissue, could not be accessed. Preferential use of TRBV28, TRBJ1-2 and TRBJ2-5 was observed in persistent disease, whereas TRBV20-1 and TRBJ2-1 were favored in newly diagnosed disease.

In the paper's terms, the time point label means: newly diagnosed GD, antithyroid drugs for less than 3 months. For both TCR sequencing and RNA sequencing, RNA was extracted from PBMCs in TRIzol. The diagnosis of Graves' disease was made according to American Thyroid Association guidelines. Patients were recruited from an endocrinology department in Xi'an, China. From each patient, about 9.7 milliliters of peripheral blood was collected into an EDTA anticoagulant tube. Ficoll Paque Plus density gradient separation was used to isolate PBMCs, and no further T cell sorting was performed. An Agilent 2100 Bioanalyzer and agarose gel were used to check RNA quality, while a NanoDrop 2000 measured RNA concentration. Preparation of the library involved multiplex PCR. These reads were obtained on an Illumina HiSeq 4000. CDR3 regions were amplified by Arm-PCR with iRepertoire HTBI primers to construct TCR beta libraries. Before sequencing, the PCR products went through gel purification. In the source study's methods: A total of 60 to 80 TRBV and 14 TRBJ segments were identified across samples and were used for gene usage analysis of CDR3 amino acid clonotypes. Filtered high-quality paired reads were merged into contigs using COPE and FqMerger. BLAST was used to align contigs to IMGT TRBV, TRBD and TRBJ reference genes, and CDR3 was defined according to IMGT. Clonotypes above 0.1% frequency were classified as highly expanded clones. Shannon entropy was used to measure repertoire diversity, and the Gini coefficient was used to measure V-J evenness. Clonotypes shared by more than one individual were considered public. The raw public data were reprocessed by TCRdb itself: fastp quality trimming at Q25, MiXCR clonotype calling, in-frame beta chains only. Every distinct CDR3 protein forms one entry, paired with its most common genes and DNA. TCRdb's processing, not the authors' own work, is the source of the V and J calls. The sample table holds roughly 420,000 distinct CDR3 sequences, of which approximately 14% were seen once. The ten largest clones capture roughly a sixth of the sample.

The same data also contributed to another study, on T cells in Graves' hyperthyroidism and ophthalmopathy. From the second report: Graves' hyperthyroidism was defined as stable when no progression to ophthalmopathy occurred over 18 months of follow-up. Hyperthyroidism patients were newly diagnosed, had a disease duration of under 2 months, and were aged 18 to 65 years. Patients with uncontrolled infections, other autoimmune diseases, pregnancy or lactation were excluded. Diagnoses were based on clinical symptoms, serum thyroxine and TRAb, thyroid ultrasound and orbital computed tomography. The TCR CDR3 was subjected to a first round of RT-PCR using the HTBI primer set and the Qiagen OneStep RT-PCR kit. Most expanded thyroid clonotypes (frequency above 0.001) were also detected in blood, suggesting blood repertoires may reflect thyroid immune responses. A model built on a 13 V-J signature distinguished ophthalmopathy from stable hyperthyroidism, reaching 85% to 90% sensitivity and 81% to 83% specificity in cross-validation and 80%/75% in testing. In validation, progression to ophthalmopathy was predicted by the model with around 71% sensitivity and roughly 76% specificity, a median of about 6.4 months before onset. TCR V-J signatures able to tell the groups apart were searched for in a discovery cohort of 95 or so patients, of whom over 40 had Graves' ophthalmopathy and 57 had stable Graves' hyperthyroidism. An independent validation cohort of about 19 hyperthyroidism patients and 17 patients who later progressed to ophthalmopathy tested prospective prediction of ophthalmopathy. The 100 discovery patients were randomly split 7:3 into training and test sets. Thyroid tissue and blood T-cell repertoires from about six Graves' hyperthyroidism patients were also compared in the study. After sampling, hyperthyroidism patients received methimazole starting at 30 mg daily, and ophthalmopathy patients received high-dose intravenous methylprednisolone. Libraries were constructed in a second round of multiplex PCR, after which size selection and purification were carried out. Sequencing of the libraries was done on an Illumina HiSeq2000 using paired-end 100 bp reads. SOAPnuke was used to process the raw data, removing reads that contained adapters or uncalled bases, had a mean Phred below 15, or lacked an exact match to the constant primer or identifier. High-quality paired reads were merged with COPE v1.2.5, and unique nucleotide sequences were defined as clonotypes. MiTCR v1.1 was used to align the clonotypes against IMGT TRBV, TRBD and TRBJ reference segments. Only V-J combinations with frequency above 0.0001, covering about 99% of repertoires, were analysed. The TCS score was defined as F50 (clonal expansion) divided by E x V (chaos), with BLOSUM62-based TCRdist calculated between CDR3 peptides within each V-J. Welch's t-statistics and random forest reduced 500 to 650 V-J features to 10 to 15, which were used in a naive Bayes classifier (R e1071). No statistical method was used to set the sample size in advance, and investigators knew the group allocation. TCR Vbeta CDR3 sequencing of around 130 peripheral blood samples (43 ophthalmopathy, about 74 hyperthyroidism and about 17 progressor patients) is reported in the paper.

The sequence links TRBV5-6 to TRBJ1-5; too little of a D gene remains to name it. This clonotype was sampled from a woman in her forties or fifties with Graves disease. Donor details come from another sample of the same person, matched by shared clones. The specimen comprised peripheral blood mononuclear cells (PBMCs), sampled at new diagnosis, from a patient treated with antithyroid drugs. The DNA is as follows: TGTGCCAGCAGCATTGGAATTACGGCTCAGCCCCAGCATTTT. Protein translation: CASSIGITAQPQHF.